This entry concerns a single TCR beta chain. Its antigen is currently unknown. Treatment noted: roughly 10-day PBMC culture with coronavirus spike peptide pools or control peptides (ViraFEST assay). Sequencing of DNA taken from cultured CD4+ T cells relied on the Oncomine TCR Beta short-read assay. A single record per CDR3 protein comes from TCRdb applying MiXCR to the PCR reads. The table lists about 20,000 distinct CDR3 sequences, roughly three fifths of them singletons. This specimen comes from a study of vaccination and CD4 T cells after COVID-19. Turning to the study itself: Control cultures received a CEFX pool, an HIV-1 Nef pool, or no peptide. The study, taken as a whole, reports: In median terms, SARS-CoV-2-reactive clonotypes went from about 20 to 38, a nonsignificant rise.

CDR1 and CDR2 (germline): SGHTA, FQGNSA. V was shortened by 1 base and J by 3 bases, with 9 bases between the two germline ends. This CDR3 has 15 amino acids. The specimen sequenced was CD4+ T cells from blood, cultured in vitro. The TCR comes from a human donor who had recovered from COVID-19. The chain uses TRBV7-2 and TRBJ2-2; possible D gene TRBD2, 6 bases. The CDR3 reads CASSLVSGYTGELFF. CDR3 bases: TGTGCCAGCAGCTTAGTGAGCGGGTACACCGGGGAGCTGTTTTTT.